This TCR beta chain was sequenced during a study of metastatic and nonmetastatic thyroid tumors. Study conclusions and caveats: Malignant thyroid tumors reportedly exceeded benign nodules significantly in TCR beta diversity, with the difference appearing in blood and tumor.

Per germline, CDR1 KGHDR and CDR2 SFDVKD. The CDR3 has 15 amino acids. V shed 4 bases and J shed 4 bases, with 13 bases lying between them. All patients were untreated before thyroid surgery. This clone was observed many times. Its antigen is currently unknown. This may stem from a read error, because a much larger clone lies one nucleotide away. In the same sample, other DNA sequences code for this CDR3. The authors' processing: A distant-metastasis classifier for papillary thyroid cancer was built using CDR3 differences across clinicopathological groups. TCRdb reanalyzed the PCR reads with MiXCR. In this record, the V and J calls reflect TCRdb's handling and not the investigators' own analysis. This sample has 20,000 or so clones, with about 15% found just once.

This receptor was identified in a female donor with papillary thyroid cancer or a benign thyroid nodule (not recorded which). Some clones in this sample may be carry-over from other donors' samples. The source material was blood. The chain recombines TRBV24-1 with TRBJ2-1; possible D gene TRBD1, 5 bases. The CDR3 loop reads CATSEKGTGYNEQFF. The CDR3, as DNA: TGTGCCACCAGTGAAAAGGGTACAGGATACAATGAGCAGTTCTTC.